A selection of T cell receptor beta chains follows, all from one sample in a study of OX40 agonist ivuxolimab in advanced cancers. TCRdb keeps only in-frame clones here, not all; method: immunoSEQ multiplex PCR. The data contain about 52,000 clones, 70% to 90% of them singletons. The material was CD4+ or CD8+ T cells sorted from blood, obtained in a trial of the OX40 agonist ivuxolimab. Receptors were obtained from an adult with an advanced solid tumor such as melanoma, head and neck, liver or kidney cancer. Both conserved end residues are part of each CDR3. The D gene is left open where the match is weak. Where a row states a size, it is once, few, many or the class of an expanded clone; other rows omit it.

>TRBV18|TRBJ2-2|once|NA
TGTGCCAGCTCACCTGCCAGGGTTGCGGACACCGGGGAGCTGTTTTTT
CASSPARVADTGELFF
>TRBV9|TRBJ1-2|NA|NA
TGTGCCAGCAGCGCCGGGACAACAGTTTCGTATGGCTACACCTTC
CASSAGTTVSYGYTF
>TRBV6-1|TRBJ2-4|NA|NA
TGTGCCAGCAGTGAAGGAGGGAGGGGGAGCGACATTCAGTACTTC
CASSEGGRGSDIQYF
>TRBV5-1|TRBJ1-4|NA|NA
TGCGCCAGCAGCTTTAGCCCAGATGGTGAAAAACTGTTTTTT
CASSFSPDGEKLFF
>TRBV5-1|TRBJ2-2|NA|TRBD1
TGCGCCAGCAGCTTAGGGGCAGGGGGCCCAGGGAACACCGGGGAGCTGTTTTTT
CASSLGAGGPGNTGELFF
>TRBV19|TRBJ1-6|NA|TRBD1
TGTGCCAGTAGTATCGTGACAGGGGGCTATAATTCACCCCTCCACTTT
CASSIVTGGYNSPLHF
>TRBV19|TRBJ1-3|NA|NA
TGTGCCAGTAGTTTATCAGGGGCTGGAAACACCATATATTTT
CASSLSGAGNTIYF
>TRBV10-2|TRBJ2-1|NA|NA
TGCGCCAGCAGTGAGTCGAAGCAGGGGCCCTTAGGCTATGAGCAGTTCTTC
CASSESKQGPLGYEQFF
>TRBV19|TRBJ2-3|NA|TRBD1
TGTGCCAGTAGTATGCGGGACAGGGGTAGCACAGATACGCAGTATTTT
CASSMRDRGSTDTQYF
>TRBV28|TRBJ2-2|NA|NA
TGTGCCAGCAGTGAACTCACAGCGTTCGGGAACACCGGGGAGCTGTTTTTT
CASSELTAFGNTGELFF
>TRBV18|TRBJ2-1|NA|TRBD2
TGTGCCAGCTCACCCCAGAGGACTAGCGGGGGGGATGAGCAGTTCTTC
CASSPQRTSGGDEQFF
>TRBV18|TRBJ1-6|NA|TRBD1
TGTGCCAGCTCACTACGGGACAGCTCCTATAATTCACCCCTCCACTTT
CASSLRDSSYNSPLHF
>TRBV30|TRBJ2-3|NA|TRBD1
TGTGCCTCCGAAGGACAGGGGAGGGTTCGCACAGATACGCAGTATTTT
CASEGQGRVRTDTQYF
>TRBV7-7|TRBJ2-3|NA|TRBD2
TGTGCCAGCAGCTTAGGGTCGGAGCGGGGCCTCACAGATACGCAGTATTTT
CASSLGSERGLTDTQYF
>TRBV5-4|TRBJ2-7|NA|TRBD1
TGTGCCAGCAGCTCGCGGAACAGGGGTTACGAGCAGTACTTC
CASSSRNRGYEQYF
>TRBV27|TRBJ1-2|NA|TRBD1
TGTGCCAGCAGTTTAAGTGGGGGGACAGGGGCAACCTATGGCTACACCTTC
CASSLSGGTGATYGYTF
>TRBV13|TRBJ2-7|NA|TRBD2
TGTGCCAGCAGCTCCCTGAGTGGGACTAGCGCGAACTACGAGCAGTACTTC
CASSSLSGTSANYEQYF
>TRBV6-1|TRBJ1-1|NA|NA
TGTGCCAGCAGTGAAACGAGGGGGGGGAGCGCTGAAGCTTTCTTT
CASSETRGGSAEAFF
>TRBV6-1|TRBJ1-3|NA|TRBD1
TGTGCCAGCAGTGAAGCGGGCAGGGGGGGTGGAAACACCATATATTTT
CASSEAGRGGGNTIYF
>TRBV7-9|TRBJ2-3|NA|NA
TGTGCCAGCAGCTTATTAATGGCTAGCGTCCCCGATACGCAGTATTTT
CASSLLMASVPDTQYF
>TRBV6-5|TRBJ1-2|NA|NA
TGTGCCAGCAGTGAATGGGGTACTAACTATGGCTACACCTTC
CASSEWGTNYGYTF
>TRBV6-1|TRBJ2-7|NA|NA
TGTGCCAGCAGTCCAGGTCGGGGGAACAGGTACGAGCAGTACTTC
CASSPGRGNRYEQYF
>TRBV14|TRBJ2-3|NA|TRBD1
TGTGCCAGCAGCCGTAGACAGGGGGCGCAGGCAGATACGCAGTATTTT
CASSRRQGAQADTQYF
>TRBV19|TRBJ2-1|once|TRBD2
TGTGCCAGTAGTATTAGGTCGGGACTAGGCTACAATGAGCAGTTCTTC
CASSIRSGLGYNEQFF
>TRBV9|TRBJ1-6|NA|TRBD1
TGTGCCAGCAGCGTAGGACAGGGGGTTAATTCACCCCTCCACTTT
CASSVGQGVNSPLHF
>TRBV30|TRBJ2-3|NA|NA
TGTGCCTGGCTCCTCGCAGATACGCAGTATTTT
CAWLLADTQYF
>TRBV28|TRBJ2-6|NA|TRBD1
TGTGCCAGCAGTTCCCCGACAGGGGGGCCCGGGGCCAACGTCCTGACTTTC
CASSSPTGGPGANVLTF
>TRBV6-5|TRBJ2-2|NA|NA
TGTGCCAGCAGTTACCGTTCCGGGATGGGAACCGGGGAGCTGTTTTTT
CASSYRSGMGTGELFF
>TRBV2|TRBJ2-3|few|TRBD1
TGTGCCAGTGACAGGGTGGGAAGTGGCATATCTGATACGCAGTATTTT
CASDRVGSGISDTQYF
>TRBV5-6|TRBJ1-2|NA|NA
TGTGCCAGCACTACTTGGGGGGCGTTTAACTATGGCTACACCTTC
CASTTWGAFNYGYTF
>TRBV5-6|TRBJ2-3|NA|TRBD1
TGTGCCAGCAGCTTGCTCGGACAGGGGGCGCAAGATACGCAGTATTTT
CASSLLGQGAQDTQYF
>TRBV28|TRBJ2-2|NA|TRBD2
TGTGCCAGCAGTTACCTCGGACTAGCGGGGGTCACCGGGGAGCTGTTTTTT
CASSYLGLAGVTGELFF
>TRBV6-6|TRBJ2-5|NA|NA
TGTGCCAGCAGTAAGGGACTGGCAGAAGAGACCCAGTACTTC
CASSKGLAEETQYF
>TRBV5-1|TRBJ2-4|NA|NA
TGCGCCAGCAGACCTGAACCACAAAACATTCAGTACTTC
CASRPEPQNIQYF
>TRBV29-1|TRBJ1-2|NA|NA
TGCAGCGTCGGCGGGGGGCTGGATGGCTACACCTTC
CSVGGGLDGYTF
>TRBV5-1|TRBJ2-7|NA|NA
TGCGCCAGCAGCTTTACCCAGACAGATGAATACGAGCAGTACTTC
CASSFTQTDEYEQYF
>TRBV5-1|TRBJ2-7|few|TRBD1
TGCGCCAGCAGCTTGGCCCGGGACAGACACACCTACGAGCAGTACTTC
CASSLARDRHTYEQYF
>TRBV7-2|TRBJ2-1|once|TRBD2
TGTGCCAGCAGCTCGGGACTAGAGGGTGAGCAGTTCTTC
CASSSGLEGEQFF
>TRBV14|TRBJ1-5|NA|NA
TGTGCCAGCAGCCAAGATAGGTTCCAGCCCCAGCATTTT
CASSQDRFQPQHF
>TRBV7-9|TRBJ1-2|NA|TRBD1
TGTGCCAGCAGCCTGGGACAGGCCATCTTCTACACCTTC
CASSLGQAIFYTF
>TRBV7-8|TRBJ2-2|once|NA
TGTGCCAGCAGCTTAGTTAGGGAGACCGGGGAGCTGTTTTTT
CASSLVRETGELFF
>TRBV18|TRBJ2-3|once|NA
TGTGCCAGCTCTCTAGGTAGGGCTACAGATACGCAGTATTTT
CASSLGRATDTQYF
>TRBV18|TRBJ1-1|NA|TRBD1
TGTGCCAGCTCACCTACGTTCGGACAGGGGAACACTGAAGCTTTCTTT
CASSPTFGQGNTEAFF
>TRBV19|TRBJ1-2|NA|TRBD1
TGTGCCAGTAGTATGCTGGCCGGGGGACAGGGGGACTATGGCTACACCTTC
CASSMLAGGQGDYGYTF
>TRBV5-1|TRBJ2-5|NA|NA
TGCGCCAGCAGCTCCCAAGGGTGGGGTGAAGAGACCCAGTACTTC
CASSSQGWGEETQYF